The rows below give T cell receptor beta chains drawn from one sample of a study of sequential checkpoint blockade in melanoma. Here immunoSEQ multiplex PCR was the method, and the copy in TCRdb shows in-frame clones only, minus some. The profile covers roughly 12,000 clones, with 60% to 80% appearing a single time and about 18% taken by the ten largest. Specimen: CD8+ T cells sorted from blood (inferred from file names), collected from a patient given nivolumab and ipilimumab in sequence. Receptors were obtained from a human donor with melanoma. The CDR3 runs from the conserved cysteine through the conserved F or W. A D gene is named only where the DNA matches it firmly. Not all rows give a size; the values are once, few, many and, for expanded clones, a class.

CDR3aa: CAWRLAGYTGELFF; CDR3nt: TGTGCCTGGCGACTAGCGGGTTACACCGGGGAGCTGTTTTTT; d_gene: TRBD2; v_gene: TRBV30; len: 14; j_gene: TRBJ2-2; abundance: once
CDR3aa: CASSTLGNSGGYNEQFF; CDR3nt: TGTGCCAGTAGTACCCTAGGGAACAGCGGGGGCTACAATGAGCAGTTCTTC; d_gene: TRBD2; v_gene: TRBV19; len: 17; j_gene: TRBJ2-1; abundance: -
CDR3aa: CASSVLSWTGGIYEQYF; CDR3nt: TGTGCCAGCAGCGTACTTAGTTGGACAGGGGGGATCTACGAGCAGTACTTC; d_gene: TRBD1; v_gene: TRBV9; len: 17; j_gene: TRBJ2-7; abundance: few
CDR3aa: CASSPNPRPGYTGELFF; CDR3nt: TGTGCCAGCTCACCCAACCCAAGACCGGGTTACACCGGGGAGCTGTTTTTT; d_gene: -; v_gene: TRBV18; len: 17; j_gene: TRBJ2-2; abundance: -
CDR3aa: CASSPGQAYNQPQHF; CDR3nt: TGTGCCAGCAGCCCGGGACAGGCCTATAATCAGCCCCAGCATTTT; d_gene: TRBD1; v_gene: TRBV5-6; len: 15; j_gene: TRBJ1-5; abundance: -
CDR3aa: CASSFDAAGGIKYEQYF; CDR3nt: TGTGCCAGCAGCTTTGACGCGGCAGGGGGAATTAAATACGAGCAGTACTTC; d_gene: TRBD1; v_gene: TRBV5-5; len: 17; j_gene: TRBJ2-7; abundance: -
CDR3aa: CASSLGASGWNEQFF; CDR3nt: TGTGCCAGCAGTTTAGGGGCTAGCGGGTGGAATGAGCAGTTCTTC; d_gene: TRBD2; v_gene: TRBV27; len: 15; j_gene: TRBJ2-1; abundance: -
CDR3aa: CASSFNSEFSYNEQFF; CDR3nt: TGTGCCAGCAGTTTTAATTCGGAGTTCTCCTACAATGAGCAGTTCTTC; d_gene: -; v_gene: TRBV28; len: 16; j_gene: TRBJ2-1; abundance: -
CDR3aa: CASSPVREDTQYF; CDR3nt: TGTGCCAGCAGCCCGGTGCGGGAAGATACGCAGTATTTT; d_gene: -; v_gene: TRBV7-9; len: 13; j_gene: TRBJ2-3; abundance: -
CDR3aa: CASSLRLAWGEQYF; CDR3nt: TGTGCCAGCAGTCTTCGACTAGCTTGGGGCGAGCAGTACTTC; d_gene: TRBD2; v_gene: TRBV28; len: 14; j_gene: TRBJ2-7; abundance: -
CDR3aa: CASSEEGPSTDTQYF; CDR3nt: TGTGCCAGCAGCGAGGAGGGCCCATCCACAGATACGCAGTATTTT; d_gene: -; v_gene: TRBV9; len: 15; j_gene: TRBJ2-3; abundance: -
CDR3aa: CASSGGRFEKLFF; CDR3nt: TGTGCCAGCAGCGGAGGACGGTTTGAAAAACTGTTTTTT; d_gene: -; v_gene: TRBV13; len: 13; j_gene: TRBJ1-4; abundance: -
CDR3aa: CSVIQENTEAFF; CDR3nt: TGCAGCGTAATACAGGAGAACACTGAAGCTTTCTTT; d_gene: -; v_gene: TRBV29-1; len: 12; j_gene: TRBJ1-1; abundance: -
CDR3aa: CASSSGQGNAEAFF; CDR3nt: TGTGCCAGCAGCTCGGGACAGGGGAACGCTGAAGCTTTCTTT; d_gene: TRBD1; v_gene: TRBV6-5; len: 14; j_gene: TRBJ1-1; abundance: -
CDR3aa: CASSAGSGAQYF; CDR3nt: TGTGCCAGCAGCGCCGGTTCAGGGGCCCAGTACTTC; d_gene: -; v_gene: TRBV9; len: 12; j_gene: TRBJ2-5; abundance: -
CDR3aa: CASSLSGSSYEQYF; CDR3nt: TGTGCCAGCAGTCTGAGCGGGAGCTCCTACGAGCAGTACTTC; d_gene: TRBD2; v_gene: TRBV27; len: 14; j_gene: TRBJ2-7; abundance: -
CDR3aa: CAWSDLTGGVEYGYTF; CDR3nt: TGTGCCTGGAGTGATCTGACAGGCGGCGTCGAGTATGGCTACACCTTC; d_gene: -; v_gene: TRBV30; len: 16; j_gene: TRBJ1-2; abundance: -
CDR3aa: CSVEDGQGRSYEQYF; CDR3nt: TGCAGCGTTGAAGATGGCCAGGGAAGATCCTACGAGCAGTACTTC; d_gene: -; v_gene: TRBV29-1; len: 15; j_gene: TRBJ2-7; abundance: -
CDR3aa: CASSAGLAGVGYEQYF; CDR3nt: TGTGCCAGCAGCGCAGGACTAGCGGGGGTTGGTTACGAGCAGTACTTC; d_gene: TRBD2; v_gene: TRBV9; len: 16; j_gene: TRBJ2-7; abundance: -
CDR3aa: CASSQGMGGGELFF; CDR3nt: TGCGCCAGCAGCCAGGGGATGGGGGGAGGGGAGCTGTTTTTT; d_gene: -; v_gene: TRBV4-1; len: 14; j_gene: TRBJ2-2; abundance: -
CDR3aa: CASSYTGTYGYTF; CDR3nt: TGTGCCAGCAGTTACACAGGGACCTATGGCTACACCTTC; d_gene: -; v_gene: TRBV6-5; len: 13; j_gene: TRBJ1-2; abundance: once
CDR3aa: CASRAPRQGANYGYTF; CDR3nt: TGTGCCAGCAGGGCCCCCCGACAGGGAGCTAACTATGGCTACACCTTC; d_gene: TRBD1; v_gene: TRBV2; len: 16; j_gene: TRBJ1-2; abundance: -
CDR3aa: CASSSRGMNTEAFF; CDR3nt: TGTGCCAGCAGCTCCAGGGGAATGAACACTGAAGCTTTCTTT; d_gene: -; v_gene: TRBV5-5; len: 14; j_gene: TRBJ1-1; abundance: -
CDR3aa: CASSPGTSGTYEQYF; CDR3nt: TGTGCCAGCAGCCCAGGGACTAGCGGAACATACGAGCAGTACTTC; d_gene: TRBD2; v_gene: TRBV4-2; len: 15; j_gene: TRBJ2-7; abundance: -
CDR3aa: CASSAHGREGVDTQYF; CDR3nt: TGTGCCAGCAGCGCACATGGGCGGGAGGGCGTAGATACGCAGTATTTT; d_gene: TRBD2; v_gene: TRBV9; len: 16; j_gene: TRBJ2-3; abundance: -
CDR3aa: CASSPPGTSVSEQFF; CDR3nt: TGTGCCAGCAGTCCACCCGGGACTAGCGTTTCTGAGCAGTTCTTC; d_gene: TRBD2; v_gene: TRBV7-9; len: 15; j_gene: TRBJ2-1; abundance: -
CDR3aa: CASSEGTGGSYEQYF; CDR3nt: TGTGCCAGCAGTGAAGGGACAGGGGGCTCCTACGAGCAGTACTTC; d_gene: TRBD1; v_gene: TRBV6-1; len: 15; j_gene: TRBJ2-7; abundance: large
CDR3aa: CASSKGEGAGRNTEAFF; CDR3nt: TGTGCCAGCAGCAAAGGAGAGGGGGCGGGGAGAAACACTGAAGCTTTCTTT; d_gene: -; v_gene: TRBV21-1; len: 17; j_gene: TRBJ1-1; abundance: -
CDR3aa: CASSEASGTGPRNTIYF; CDR3nt: TGTGCCAGCAGTGAAGCCTCCGGGACAGGTCCCCGAAACACCATATATTTT; d_gene: TRBD1; v_gene: TRBV2; len: 17; j_gene: TRBJ1-3; abundance: -
CDR3aa: CASSSLAGFSYEQYF; CDR3nt: TGTGCCAGCAGCTCCTTAGCGGGGTTCTCCTACGAGCAGTACTTC; d_gene: TRBD2; v_gene: TRBV7-9; len: 15; j_gene: TRBJ2-7; abundance: -
CDR3aa: CASSPGLNTEAFF; CDR3nt: TGTGCCAGCAGTCCAGGGTTGAACACTGAAGCTTTCTTT; d_gene: -; v_gene: TRBV25-1; len: 13; j_gene: TRBJ1-1; abundance: -
CDR3aa: CASSSGLSTDTQYF; CDR3nt: TGTGCCAGCAGCTCAGGACTGAGCACAGATACGCAGTATTTT; d_gene: -; v_gene: TRBV27; len: 14; j_gene: TRBJ2-3; abundance: -
CDR3aa: CASSPGFLYEQYF; CDR3nt: TGTGCCAGCAGCCCAGGGTTTCTCTACGAGCAGTACTTC; d_gene: -; v_gene: TRBV6-1; len: 13; j_gene: TRBJ2-7; abundance: -
CDR3aa: CASSEGTGFYNEQFF; CDR3nt: TGTGCCAGCAGTGAAGGGACAGGCTTCTACAATGAGCAGTTCTTC; d_gene: TRBD1; v_gene: TRBV6-1; len: 15; j_gene: TRBJ2-1; abundance: -
CDR3aa: CASSDGGGGVGETQYF; CDR3nt: TGCGCCAGCAGTGACGGCGGGGGGGGAGTCGGAGAGACCCAGTACTTC; d_gene: TRBD2; v_gene: TRBV10-1; len: 16; j_gene: TRBJ2-5; abundance: -
CDR3aa: CASSQGRNYGYTF; CDR3nt: TGTGCCAGCAGTCAGGGAAGGAATTATGGCTACACCTTC; d_gene: -; v_gene: TRBV9; len: 13; j_gene: TRBJ1-2; abundance: -
CDR3aa: CASRLGLAGGHRSYNEQFF; CDR3nt: TGCGCCAGCAGACTGGGACTAGCGGGGGGACACCGCTCCTACAATGAGCAGTTCTTC; d_gene: TRBD2; v_gene: TRBV23-1; len: 19; j_gene: TRBJ2-1; abundance: -
CDR3aa: CASSPQGVSTDTQYF; CDR3nt: TGTGCCAGCAGCCCACAGGGTGTGAGCACAGATACGCAGTATTTT; d_gene: -; v_gene: TRBV7-9; len: 15; j_gene: TRBJ2-3; abundance: few
CDR3aa: CASSIKGRGQPQHF; CDR3nt: TGTGCCAGTAGTATAAAGGGCAGGGGTCAGCCCCAGCATTTT; d_gene: -; v_gene: TRBV19; len: 14; j_gene: TRBJ1-5; abundance: -
CDR3aa: CASSVEEGSKPTGNTIYF; CDR3nt: TGTGCCAGCAGCGTAGAGGAGGGCAGTAAACCTACTGGAAACACCATATATTTT; d_gene: -; v_gene: TRBV9; len: 18; j_gene: TRBJ1-3; abundance: -
CDR3aa: CASSRTDDSTEAFF; CDR3nt: TGTGCCAGCAGTCGGACAGATGATTCCACTGAAGCTTTCTTT; d_gene: -; v_gene: TRBV6-1; len: 14; j_gene: TRBJ1-1; abundance: few
CDR3aa: CASSESSYTQYF; CDR3nt: TGCGCCAGCAGTGAGTCATCCTATACGCAGTATTTT; d_gene: -; v_gene: TRBV10-1; len: 12; j_gene: TRBJ2-3; abundance: -
CDR3aa: CASSGDSPYEQYF; CDR3nt: TGCGCCAGCAGCGGGGACAGCCCTTACGAGCAGTACTTC; d_gene: TRBD1; v_gene: TRBV4-1; len: 13; j_gene: TRBJ2-7; abundance: -